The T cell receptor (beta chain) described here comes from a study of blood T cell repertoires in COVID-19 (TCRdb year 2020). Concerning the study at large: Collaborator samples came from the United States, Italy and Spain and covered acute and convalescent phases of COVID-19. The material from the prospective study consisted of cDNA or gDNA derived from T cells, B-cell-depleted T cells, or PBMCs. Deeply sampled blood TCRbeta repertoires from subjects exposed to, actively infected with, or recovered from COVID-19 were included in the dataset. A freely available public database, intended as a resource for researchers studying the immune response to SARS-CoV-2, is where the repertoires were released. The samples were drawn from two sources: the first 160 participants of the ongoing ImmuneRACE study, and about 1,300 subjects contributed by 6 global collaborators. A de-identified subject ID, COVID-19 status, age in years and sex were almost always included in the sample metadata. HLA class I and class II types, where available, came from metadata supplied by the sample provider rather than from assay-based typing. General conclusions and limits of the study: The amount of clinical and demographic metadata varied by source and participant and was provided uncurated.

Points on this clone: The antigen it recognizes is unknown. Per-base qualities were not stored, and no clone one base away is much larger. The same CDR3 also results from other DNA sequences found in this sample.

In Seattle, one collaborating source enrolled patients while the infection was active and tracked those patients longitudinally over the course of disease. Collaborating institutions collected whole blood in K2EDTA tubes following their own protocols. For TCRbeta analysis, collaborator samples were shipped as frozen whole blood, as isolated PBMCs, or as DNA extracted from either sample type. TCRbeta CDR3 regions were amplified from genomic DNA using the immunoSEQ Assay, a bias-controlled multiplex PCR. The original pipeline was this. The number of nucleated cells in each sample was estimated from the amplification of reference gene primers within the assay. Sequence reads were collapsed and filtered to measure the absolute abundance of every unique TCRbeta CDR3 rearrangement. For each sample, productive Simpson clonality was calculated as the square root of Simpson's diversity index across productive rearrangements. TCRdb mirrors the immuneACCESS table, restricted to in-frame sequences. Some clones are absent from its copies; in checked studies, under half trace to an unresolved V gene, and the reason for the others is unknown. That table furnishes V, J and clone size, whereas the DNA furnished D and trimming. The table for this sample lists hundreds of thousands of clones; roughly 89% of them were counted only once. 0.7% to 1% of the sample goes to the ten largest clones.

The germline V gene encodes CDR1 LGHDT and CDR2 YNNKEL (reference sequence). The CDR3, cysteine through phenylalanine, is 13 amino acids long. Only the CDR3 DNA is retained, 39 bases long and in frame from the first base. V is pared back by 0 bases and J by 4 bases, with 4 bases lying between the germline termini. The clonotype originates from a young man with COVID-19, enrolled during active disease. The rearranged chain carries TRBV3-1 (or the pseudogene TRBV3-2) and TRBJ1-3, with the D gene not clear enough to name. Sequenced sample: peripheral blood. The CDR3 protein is CASSQDRGNTIYF. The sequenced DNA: TGTGCCAGCAGCCAAGATCGGGGAAACACCATATATTTT.